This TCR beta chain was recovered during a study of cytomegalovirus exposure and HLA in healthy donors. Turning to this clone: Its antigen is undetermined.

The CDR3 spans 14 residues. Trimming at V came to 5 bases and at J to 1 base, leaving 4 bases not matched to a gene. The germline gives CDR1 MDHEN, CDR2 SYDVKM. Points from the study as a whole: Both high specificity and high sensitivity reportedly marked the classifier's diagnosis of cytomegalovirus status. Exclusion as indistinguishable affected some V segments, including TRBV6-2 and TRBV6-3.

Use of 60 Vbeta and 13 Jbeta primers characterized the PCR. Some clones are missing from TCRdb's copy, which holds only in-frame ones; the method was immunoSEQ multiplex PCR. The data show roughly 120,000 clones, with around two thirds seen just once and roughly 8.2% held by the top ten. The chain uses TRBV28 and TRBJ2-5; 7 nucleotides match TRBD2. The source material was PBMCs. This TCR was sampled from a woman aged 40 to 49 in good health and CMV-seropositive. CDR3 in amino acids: CASSPAGIQETQYF. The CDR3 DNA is TGTGCCAGCAGTCCAGCGGGGATCCAAGAGACCCAGTACTTC.